This TCR beta chain was identified in a study of breast tumors, draining lymph nodes, adjacent tissues. General study points: That most tumor T cells come from lymph nodes remained unproven.

Breast cancer patients provided tissue from their axillary draining lymph nodes. Trimming cost V 2 bases and J 5 bases, with 12 bases left between them. The CDR3 spans 13 residues. The V gene's germline CDR1 is GTSNPN and CDR2 SVGIG (reference sequence). In this sample, this clonotype turned up many times. Its specificity is unknown. TCRdb used MiXCR to reprocess the multiplex PCR reads, holding one entry per CDR3 protein. This repertoire shows about 300,000 distinct CDR3 sequences, roughly 30% found once; its top ten account for roughly 1.1%. This clonotype originated in a female donor with breast cancer. Some clones in this sample may be carry-over from other donors' samples. Material for sequencing was axillary lymph node tissue. The V call is TRBV30, the J call TRBJ2-5; maybe TRBD2 (5 bases). In DNA, the CDR3 is TGTGCCTGGAGTTCTGGGCGGAGGGAGACCCAGTACTTC. Protein product: CAWSSGRRETQYF.